In this sample, the clone carrying this T cell receptor beta chain is medium-sized. Seattle enrolled patients during active infection and tracked them longitudinally. These data are taken from a study of blood T cell repertoires in COVID-19. Whole-study context: In each case, the material was cDNA or gDNA derived from T cells, B-cell-depleted T cells, or PBMCs.

The germline CDR1 and CDR2 sequences are WNHNN and SYGVQD (reference sequence). There are 19 residues in the CDR3. The germline V and J ends were trimmed by 3 bases and 4 bases, with 28 bases remaining between them. In the original processing: Amplification from reference gene primers served as the basis for estimated nucleated cell counts. Data came from immunoSEQ multiplex PCR; TCRdb stores just in-frame clones and leaves some out. The V and J calls and clone size were taken over from that table, and D and trimming were inferred from the DNA. The sample gives about 70,000 clones, 65% to 90% of which show up once; about 6.9% is in the top ten.

V is TRBV10-1 and J is TRBJ2-7; perhaps TRBD1 as D (9 bases). Input material: peripheral blood. The origin of this receptor is a man aged 25-45 years with COVID-19, enrolled during active disease. The CDR3 DNA reads TGCGCCAGCAGTGATCCGGGACAGGGAACGGGAGGGGCTCAGTACGAGCAGTACTTC. Its protein is CASSDPGQGTGGAQYEQYF.